The clone carrying this T cell receptor (beta chain) was seen repeatedly, ten times or more. This CDR3 comprises 15 residues. Germline CDR1 reads ENHRY; CDR2 reads SYGVKD. V was shortened by 2 bases and J by 2 bases, with 13 bases between the two germline ends. Amplification of TCR beta CDR3 regions used RNA transcripts. HTBI-primed RT-PCR formed the first round, and a multiplex PCR formed the second. TCRdb itself ran the multiplex PCR reads through MiXCR, one entry per CDR3 protein. This sample has 740,000 or so distinct CDR3 sequences, with approximately 40% found just once. The sample originates from a study of Graves' ophthalmopathy and Graves' hyperthyroidism. With a duration under 3 months, ophthalmopathy in the donors showed moderate-to-severe activity, CAS ≥3 and NOSPECS ≥4.

Sequenced: peripheral blood. This chain joins TRBV10-3 and TRBJ2-7; D gene uncertain. This clonotype was sampled from an adult man with Graves' ophthalmopathy. CDR3 amino acids: CAISESLVYTYEQYF. CDR3 bases: TGTGCCATCAGTGAGAGTTTAGTGTATACCTACGAGCAGTACTTC.